This TCR beta chain derives from a study of blood T cell repertoires in COVID-19. The length of the CDR3 is 13 residues. Germline V gene data show CDR1 as MNHEY and CDR2 as SMNVEV (reference sequence). Trimming pared 6 bases from V and 4 bases from J, leaving 10 bases between. Living in under 30 US areas, the participants were between roughly 18 and 95 years of age. Grouping used clinical history reported by participants in a survey and questionnaire. Two negative PCRs, clearance, or symptom resolution were required of recovered Cohort 3 donors. Only in-frame clones appear in the TCRdb table, and some are missing; sequencing was by immunoSEQ multiplex PCR. The table has 250,000 to 350,000 clones, about 90% seen once.

Sequencing input: PBMCs or T cells enriched from blood (not recorded which). The chain combines TRBV27 with TRBJ1-3; maybe TRBD1 (6 bases). This clonotype was obtained from a woman aged 25 to 39 who had recovered from COVID-19. The CDR3: CASSRGGGNTIYF. As DNA, the CDR3 is TGTGCCAGCAGCCGAGGGGGAGGAAACACCATATATTTT.